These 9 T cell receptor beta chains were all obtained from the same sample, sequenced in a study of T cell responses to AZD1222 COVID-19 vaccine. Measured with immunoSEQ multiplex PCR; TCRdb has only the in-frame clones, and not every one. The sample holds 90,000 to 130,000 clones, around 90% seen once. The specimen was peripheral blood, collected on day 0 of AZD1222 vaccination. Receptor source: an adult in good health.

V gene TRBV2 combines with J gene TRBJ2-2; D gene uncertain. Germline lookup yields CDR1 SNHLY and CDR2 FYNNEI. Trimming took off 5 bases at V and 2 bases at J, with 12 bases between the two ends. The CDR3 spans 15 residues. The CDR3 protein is CASSIRAINTGELFF. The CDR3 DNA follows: TGTGCCAGCAGTATAAGAGCCATTAACACCGGGGAGCTGTTTTTT.

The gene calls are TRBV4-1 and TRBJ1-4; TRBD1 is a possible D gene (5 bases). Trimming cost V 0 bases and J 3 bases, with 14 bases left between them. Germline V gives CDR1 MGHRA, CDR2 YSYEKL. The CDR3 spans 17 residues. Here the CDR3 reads CASSQEGSGASNEKLFF. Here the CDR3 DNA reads TGCGCCAGCAGCCAAGAGGGAAGCGGGGCATCTAATGAAAAACTGTTTTTT.

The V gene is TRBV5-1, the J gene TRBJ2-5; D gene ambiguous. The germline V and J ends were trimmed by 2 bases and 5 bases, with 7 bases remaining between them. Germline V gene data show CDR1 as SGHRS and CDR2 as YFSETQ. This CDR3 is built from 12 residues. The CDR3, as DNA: TGCGCCAGCAGCTTTCTGGGGGAGACCCAGTACTTC. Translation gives CASSFLGETQYF.

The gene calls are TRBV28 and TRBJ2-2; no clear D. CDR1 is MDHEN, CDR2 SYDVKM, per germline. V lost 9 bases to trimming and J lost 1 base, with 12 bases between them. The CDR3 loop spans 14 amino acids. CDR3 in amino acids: CASVGQVNTGELFF. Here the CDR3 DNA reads TGTGCCAGTGTAGGGCAGGTGAACACCGGGGAGCTGTTTTTT. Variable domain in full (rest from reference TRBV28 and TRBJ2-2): DVKVTQSSRYLVKRTGEKVFLECVQDMDHENMFWYRQDPGLGLRLIYFSYDVKMKEKGDIPEGYSVSREKKERFSLILESASTNQTSMYLCASVGQVNTGELFFGEGSRLTVL.

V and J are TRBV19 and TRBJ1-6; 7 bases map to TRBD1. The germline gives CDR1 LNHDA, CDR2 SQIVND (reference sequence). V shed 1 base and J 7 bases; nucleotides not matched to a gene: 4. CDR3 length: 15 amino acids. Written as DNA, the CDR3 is TGTGCCAGTAGTATAGGAGGGGACAGCAATTCACCCCTCCACTTT. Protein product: CASSIGGDSNSPLHF.

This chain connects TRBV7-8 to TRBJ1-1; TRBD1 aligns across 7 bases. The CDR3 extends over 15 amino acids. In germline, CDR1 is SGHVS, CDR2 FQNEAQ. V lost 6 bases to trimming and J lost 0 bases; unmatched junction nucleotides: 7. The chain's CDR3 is CASRMQGEMNTEAFF. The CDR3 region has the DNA TGTGCCAGCAGGATGCAGGGGGAGATGAACACTGAAGCTTTCTTT.

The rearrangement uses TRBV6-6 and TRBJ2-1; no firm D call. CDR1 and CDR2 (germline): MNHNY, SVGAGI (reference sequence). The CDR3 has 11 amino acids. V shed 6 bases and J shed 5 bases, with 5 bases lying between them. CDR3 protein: CASRVNNEQFF. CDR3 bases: TGTGCCAGCAGAGTAAACAATGAGCAGTTCTTC.

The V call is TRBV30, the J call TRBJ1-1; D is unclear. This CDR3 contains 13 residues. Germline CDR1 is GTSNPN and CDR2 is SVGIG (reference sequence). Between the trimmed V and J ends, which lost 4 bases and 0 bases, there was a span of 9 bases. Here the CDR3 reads CAWNPGMNTEAFF. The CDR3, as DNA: TGTGCCTGGAACCCGGGAATGAACACTGAAGCTTTCTTT.

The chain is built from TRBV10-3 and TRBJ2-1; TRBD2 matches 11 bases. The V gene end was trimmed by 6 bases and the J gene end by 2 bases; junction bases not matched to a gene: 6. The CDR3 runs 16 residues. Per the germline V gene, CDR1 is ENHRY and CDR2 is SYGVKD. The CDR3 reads CAIRSSGGYPYNEQFF. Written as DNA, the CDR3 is TGTGCCATCAGGTCTAGCGGGGGGTACCCCTACAATGAGCAGTTCTTC.